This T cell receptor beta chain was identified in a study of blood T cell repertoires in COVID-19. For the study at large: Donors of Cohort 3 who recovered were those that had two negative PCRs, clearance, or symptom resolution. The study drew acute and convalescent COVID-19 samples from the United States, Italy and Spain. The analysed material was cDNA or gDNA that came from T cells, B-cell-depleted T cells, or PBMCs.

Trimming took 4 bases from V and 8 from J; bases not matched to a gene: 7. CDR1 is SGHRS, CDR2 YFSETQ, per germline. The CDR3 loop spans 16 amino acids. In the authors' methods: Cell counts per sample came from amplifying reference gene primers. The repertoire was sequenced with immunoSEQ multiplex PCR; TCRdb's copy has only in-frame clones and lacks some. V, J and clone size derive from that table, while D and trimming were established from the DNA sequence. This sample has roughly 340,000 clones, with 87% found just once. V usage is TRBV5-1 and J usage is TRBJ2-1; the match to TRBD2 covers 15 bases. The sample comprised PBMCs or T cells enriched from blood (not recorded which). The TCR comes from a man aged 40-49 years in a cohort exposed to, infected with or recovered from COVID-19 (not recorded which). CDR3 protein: CASSATGLAGGDEQFF. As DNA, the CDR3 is TGCGCCAGCAGCGCGACTGGACTAGCGGGAGGGGATGAGCAGTTCTTC.